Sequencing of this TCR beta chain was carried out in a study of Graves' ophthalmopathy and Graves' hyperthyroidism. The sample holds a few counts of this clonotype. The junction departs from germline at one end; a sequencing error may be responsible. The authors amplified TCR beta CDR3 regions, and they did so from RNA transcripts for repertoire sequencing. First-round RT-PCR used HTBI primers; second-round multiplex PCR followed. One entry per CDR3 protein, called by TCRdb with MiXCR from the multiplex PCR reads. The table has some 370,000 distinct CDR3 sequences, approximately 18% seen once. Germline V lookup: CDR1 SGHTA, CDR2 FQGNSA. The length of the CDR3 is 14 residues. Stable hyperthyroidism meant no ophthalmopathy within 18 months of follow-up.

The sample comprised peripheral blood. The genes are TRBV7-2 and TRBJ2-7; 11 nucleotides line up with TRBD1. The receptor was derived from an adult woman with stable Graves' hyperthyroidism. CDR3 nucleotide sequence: TGTGCCAGCAGCACCGGACAGGGGGCCTACGGGCAGTACTTC. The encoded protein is CASSTGQGAYGQYF.